This entry lists 10 T cell receptor beta chains sequenced from one sample in a study of shared clonotypes between healthy human individuals. Terminally differentiated effector memory CD45RA+ cells were excluded from the naive CD8 cells, which were CD45RO-negative and positively selected for CCR7. This table comes from immunoSEQ multiplex PCR, and its TCRdb copy is limited to in-frame clones, with some not included. Seen here are 1.5 million to 2.5 million clones, roughly 94% observed once, and the top ten hold more than 0.95%. The specimen was naive CD8+ T cells sorted from blood. These receptors all come from a young man in good health.

The genes are TRBV10-3 and TRBJ2-5; D possibly matches TRBD1 or TRBD2 (5 bases each). V lost 4 bases and J 3 bases, leaving 21 bases between the germline ends. Germline V gives CDR1 ENHRY, CDR2 SYGVKD. This CDR3 region has 17 residues. CDR3 region: CAISVGGKAVGEETQYF. CDR3 DNA sequence: TGTGCCATCAGTGTTGGGGGTAAGGCAGTTGGAGAAGAGACCCAGTACTTC.

V usage is TRBV10-2 and J usage is TRBJ1-1, with D uncertain. CDR1 and CDR2 (germline): WSHSY, SAAADI. The CDR3 is 21 residues long. V lost 3 bases and J lost 2, with 31 bases in between. This chain's CDR3 is CASSESRWGGLEGRQNTEAFF. The DNA for the CDR3 is TGCGCCAGCAGTGAAAGTAGATGGGGAGGTCTGGAGGGTAGACAAAACACTGAAGCTTTCTTT.

The CDR3: CATSRSGTATGELFF. The CDR3 nucleotides read TGTGCCACCAGCAGATCCGGGACAGCAACCGGGGAGCTGTTTTTT. The chain employs TRBV15 and TRBJ2-2; TRBD1 matches 7 bases. Germline V lookup: CDR1 LNHNV, CDR2 YYDKDF (reference sequence). Unmatched junction bases numbered 5, after V lost 2 bases and J lost 5 bases. The CDR3 is 15 amino acids.

The rearrangement uses TRBV6-5 and TRBJ1-4; no reliable D call. The CDR3 consists of 15 residues. The V and J ends lost 2 bases and 5 bases respectively, with 12 bases between them. In germline, CDR1 is MNHEY, CDR2 SVGAGI. The CDR3 loop is CASSYESHSNEKLFF. CDR3 sequence (DNA): TGTGCCAGCAGTTACGAATCCCACAGCAATGAAAAACTGTTTTTT.

On this clone itself: Other DNA sequences in this sample translate to the same CDR3. V usage is TRBV11-2 and J usage is TRBJ2-7; 8 nucleotides agree with TRBD2. V shed 3 bases, J shed 2 bases, and the junction held 0 bases outside the gene matches. Germline V CDR1 and CDR2: SGHAT, FQNNGV. The CDR3 totals 13 residues. This CDR3 is CASSFSGAYEQYF. CDR3 DNA: TGTGCCAGCAGCTTTAGCGGGGCCTACGAGCAGTACTTC.

The chain carries TRBV13 and TRBJ2-5; the match to TRBD1 covers 9 bases. V dropped 5 bases and J dropped 5; count of bases not matched to a gene: 9. The CDR3 is 15 residues long. Germline V gene data show CDR1 as PRHDT and CDR2 as FYEKMQ (reference sequence). The CDR3 protein is CASSPRDRVMETQYF. CDR3 bases: TGTGCCAGCAGCCCAAGGGACAGGGTAATGGAGACCCAGTACTTC. Full variable domain (missing parts from reference TRBV13 and TRBJ2-5): AAGVIQSPRHLIKEKRETATLKCYPIPRHDTVYWYQQGPGQDPQFLISFYEKMQSDKGSIPDRFSAQQFSDYHSELNMSSLELGDSALYFCASSPRDRVMETQYFGPGTRLLVL.

This chain links TRBV28 with TRBJ1-5; TRBD1 agrees at 7 bases. Per the germline V gene, CDR1 is MDHEN and CDR2 is SYDVKM. The CDR3 has 13 amino acids. The V and J ends lost 9 bases and 5 bases, in that order; junction bases with no gene match: 7. CDR3 residues: CASIDRVYQPQHF. The DNA of the CDR3 is TGTGCCAGTATTGACAGGGTCTATCAGCCCCAGCATTTT.

The genes are TRBV4-1 and TRBJ1-6; D remains ambiguous. There are 13 residues in the CDR3. Looked up from germline, CDR1 is MGHRA and CDR2 is YSYEKL. The V end was cut by 0 bases, the J end by 9 bases, with 6 bases between. CDR3 in amino acids: CASSQEWGSPLHF. The CDR3 coding sequence is TGCGCCAGCAGCCAAGAGTGGGGTTCACCCCTCCACTTT.

This clone was counted once. The chain recombines TRBV4-3 with TRBJ2-1; D perhaps matches TRBD2 (5 bases). Trimming took off 0 bases at V and 0 bases at J, with 12 bases between the two ends. The CDR3 covers 17 residues. CDR1 and CDR2 from the germline V gene are LGHNA and YSLEER. The CDR3, as DNA: TGCGCCAGCAGCCAAGATCTAGCCCATAGCTCCTACAATGAGCAGTTCTTC. This translates into CASSQDLAHSSYNEQFF.

This clone was observed a single time. The gene calls are TRBV5-4 and TRBJ2-1; 10 bases are a match to TRBD2. The germline CDR1 and CDR2 sequences are SGHNT and YYREEE (reference sequence). Trimming at V came to 0 bases and at J to 8 bases, leaving 5 bases not matched to a gene. The CDR3 covers 15 residues. DNA for the CDR3: TGTGCCAGCAGCTTGGATCTAGCGGGGGTTCATGAGCAGTTCTTC. Translation gives CASSLDLAGVHEQFF. Supplemented by reference TRBV5-4 and TRBJ2-1, the full variable domain reads ETGVTQSPTHLIKTRGQQVTLRCSSQSGHNTVSWYQQALGQGPQFIFQYYREEENGRGNFPPRFSGLQFPNYSSELNVNALELDDSALYLCASSLDLAGVHEQFFGPGTRLTVL.